This is a list of T cell receptor beta chains from one sample in a study of T-cell memory formation after mild COVID-19. TCRdb independently ran MiXCR on the 5' RACE reads; one entry per CDR3 protein. The table records hundreds of thousands of distinct CDR3 sequences, over 20% of them present only once. The source material was PBMCs or a T cell subset sorted from them (not recorded which). These receptor sequences come from an adult woman who had mild COVID-19 (a few samples of this study predate the infection). Cell type and time point are not known. CDR3s include the opening cysteine and the closing phenylalanine or tryptophan. A D gene is named only where the DNA matches it firmly. Clone size is stated in some rows and not others, as once, few, many or a class when expanded.

abundance: few; j_gene: TRBJ2-3; v_gene: TRBV7-3; d_gene: TRBD2; CDR3aa: CASSPTISSGGDDTQYF; CDR3nt: TGTGCCAGCAGCCCAACAATTTCTAGCGGGGGGGATGATACGCAGTATTTT
abundance: few; j_gene: TRBJ2-7; v_gene: TRBV6-1; d_gene: NA; CDR3aa: CASSLLGTLSYEQYF; CDR3nt: TGTGCCAGCAGTCTCCTTGGGACATTATCCTACGAGCAGTACTTC
abundance: few; j_gene: TRBJ2-3; v_gene: TRBV24-1; d_gene: NA; CDR3aa: CATSDRAGGGPVGRDTQYF; CDR3nt: TGTGCCACCAGTGACAGAGCCGGAGGGGGGCCTGTAGGTAGAGATACGCAGTATTTT
abundance: few; j_gene: TRBJ1-6; v_gene: TRBV20-1; d_gene: NA; CDR3aa: CSARALNPNSPLHF; CDR3nt: TGCAGTGCTAGAGCACTAAACCCCAATTCACCCCTCCACTTT
abundance: few; j_gene: TRBJ1-5; v_gene: TRBV5-6; d_gene: TRBD1; CDR3aa: CASSSTGLRNQPQHF; CDR3nt: TGTGCCAGCAGCTCGACAGGGTTGAGAAATCAGCCCCAGCATTTT
abundance: NA; j_gene: TRBJ2-3; v_gene: TRBV20-1; d_gene: NA; CDR3aa: CSASQVTDTQYF; CDR3nt: TGCAGTGCTAGTCAGGTCACAGATACGCAGTATTTT
abundance: NA; j_gene: TRBJ2-1; v_gene: TRBV6-5; d_gene: TRBD2; CDR3aa: CASSYSVAGGGGEQFF; CDR3nt: TGTGCCAGCAGTTACTCTGTAGCGGGAGGGGGCGGTGAGCAGTTCTTC
abundance: NA; j_gene: TRBJ1-2; v_gene: TRBV20-1; d_gene: NA; CDR3aa: CSKGDWNGYTF; CDR3nt: TGTTCAAAGGGGGATTGGAATGGCTACACCTTC
abundance: few; j_gene: TRBJ2-3; v_gene: TRBV7-2; d_gene: NA; CDR3aa: CASSLKRSVVAASTDTQYF; CDR3nt: TGTGCCAGCAGCTTAAAGCGGTCGGTGGTAGCGGCAAGCACAGATACGCAGTATTTT
abundance: NA; j_gene: TRBJ2-4; v_gene: TRBV13; d_gene: NA; CDR3aa: CASSLVGEAKNIQYF; CDR3nt: TGTGCCAGCAGCTTAGTGGGGGAAGCCAAAAACATTCAGTACTTC
abundance: few; j_gene: TRBJ2-1; v_gene: TRBV2; d_gene: NA; CDR3aa: CASSELVGDEQFF; CDR3nt: TGTGCCAGCAGTGAATTGGTGGGAGATGAGCAGTTCTTC
abundance: NA; j_gene: TRBJ2-1; v_gene: TRBV6-5; d_gene: NA; CDR3aa: CASSLGETYNEQFF; CDR3nt: TGTGCCAGCAGTTTAGGGGAGACCTACAATGAGCAGTTCTTC
abundance: few; j_gene: TRBJ2-1; v_gene: TRBV5-6; d_gene: TRBD2; CDR3aa: CASSLVRGLAQFF; CDR3nt: TGTGCCAGCAGCTTGGTAAGGGGACTAGCCCAGTTCTTC
abundance: NA; j_gene: TRBJ2-7; v_gene: TRBV15; d_gene: NA; CDR3aa: CATSRGEDYEQYF; CDR3nt: TGTGCCACCAGCAGAGGAGAGGACTACGAGCAGTACTTC
abundance: NA; j_gene: TRBJ1-1; v_gene: TRBV20-1; d_gene: TRBD1; CDR3aa: CSATQTGVYPLQGVAFF; CDR3nt: TGCAGTGCTACCCAGACAGGGGTTTACCCCTTACAAGGGGTAGCTTTCTTT
abundance: NA; j_gene: TRBJ2-7; v_gene: TRBV9; d_gene: TRBD2; CDR3aa: CASSASGRYYEQYF; CDR3nt: TGTGCCAGCAGCGCTAGCGGGAGATACTACGAGCAGTACTTC
abundance: NA; j_gene: TRBJ1-6; v_gene: TRBV18; d_gene: TRBD1; CDR3aa: CASSPPGQGSVSLHF; CDR3nt: TGTGCCAGCTCACCGCCGGGACAGGGGTCGGTATCCCTCCACTTT
abundance: few; j_gene: TRBJ1-4; v_gene: TRBV15; d_gene: NA; CDR3aa: CATSHRQEINEKLFF; CDR3nt: TGTGCCACCAGCCATAGACAGGAGATTAATGAAAAACTGTTTTTT
abundance: NA; j_gene: TRBJ2-3; v_gene: TRBV2; d_gene: TRBD2; CDR3aa: CASTEGLAGETDTQYF; CDR3nt: TGTGCCAGCACAGAGGGCCTAGCGGGAGAGACAGATACGCAGTATTTT
abundance: NA; j_gene: TRBJ1-1; v_gene: TRBV7-9; d_gene: NA; CDR3aa: CASSSRQNTEAFF; CDR3nt: TGTGCCAGCAGCTCTCGACAGAACACTGAAGCTTTCTTT
abundance: NA; j_gene: TRBJ2-7; v_gene: TRBV20-1; d_gene: TRBD2; CDR3aa: CSAGLAGGSYEQYF; CDR3nt: TGCAGTGCAGGGCTAGCGGGGGGCTCCTACGAGCAGTACTTC
abundance: few; j_gene: TRBJ2-1; v_gene: TRBV24-1; d_gene: NA; CDR3aa: CATSARTGGFYNEQFF; CDR3nt: TGTGCCACCAGTGCCCGGACAGGAGGGTTTTACAATGAGCAGTTCTTC
abundance: few; j_gene: TRBJ2-5; v_gene: TRBV15; d_gene: TRBD1; CDR3aa: CATSRERGRQETQYF; CDR3nt: TGTGCCACCAGCAGAGAAAGGGGGCGGCAGGAGACCCAGTACTTC
abundance: NA; j_gene: TRBJ2-1; v_gene: TRBV20-1; d_gene: TRBD1; CDR3aa: CSAPGDRGGTYNEQFF; CDR3nt: TGCAGTGCTCCTGGGGACAGGGGGGGTACCTACAATGAGCAGTTCTTC
abundance: few; j_gene: TRBJ1-6; v_gene: TRBV20-1; d_gene: TRBD1; CDR3aa: CSASGAGGRSPLHF; CDR3nt: TGCAGTGCTAGCGGGGCAGGGGGCAGATCACCCCTCCACTTT
abundance: NA; j_gene: TRBJ2-2; v_gene: TRBV6-1; d_gene: TRBD1; CDR3aa: CASSEVRGPNTGELFF; CDR3nt: TGTGCCAGCAGTGAAGTGAGGGGGCCGAACACCGGGGAGCTGTTTTTT
abundance: many; j_gene: TRBJ2-1; v_gene: TRBV7-6; d_gene: TRBD2; CDR3aa: CASSYPLAGGRDEQFF; CDR3nt: TGTGCCAGCAGCTACCCCTTAGCGGGAGGGCGCGATGAGCAGTTCTTC
abundance: NA; j_gene: TRBJ2-7; v_gene: TRBV20-1; d_gene: TRBD1; CDR3aa: CSARMDRLVGEQYF; CDR3nt: TGCAGTGCTCGGATGGACAGGCTTGTGGGCGAGCAGTACTTC
abundance: NA; j_gene: TRBJ2-7; v_gene: TRBV29-1; d_gene: TRBD1; CDR3aa: CSVEERGGNYEQYF; CDR3nt: TGCAGCGTTGAAGAGCGAGGGGGCAACTACGAGCAGTACTTC